These 13 T cell receptor beta chains share one sample of origin, sequenced in a study of tumor-infiltrating lymphocytes in primary liver carcinoma. Using a constant-region primer together with ProtoScript II reverse transcriptase, TCR beta cDNA was made from about 500 ng of total RNA. Three-round nested multiplex PCR performed with slightly modified ARM-PCR produced the TCR beta libraries. The opening two PCR rounds, around 11 cycles each, paired TRBV1-TRBV30 forward primers with a C-beta reverse primer. Via MiXCR, TCRdb re-called the multiplex PCR reads, giving one row per CDR3 protein. The sample includes 100,000 to 150,000 distinct CDR3 sequences, 50% to 80% of them seen just once. Joint extraction of RNA and DNA used roughly 19-33 mg of bulk tissue that was unsorted. Sequences were obtained from liver tumor tissue from sampling region 3. This sample's subset: tumor region T3, left-lateral pole. The origin of the receptors is a woman between 55 and 75 years old with primary liver carcinoma and hepatitis B virus infection.

This clonotype was found many times. CDR3 region: CSVALDVEQFF. Written as DNA, the CDR3 is TGCAGCGTTGCGCTAGATGTTGAGCAGTTCTTC. The chain employs TRBV29-1 and TRBJ2-1; D not certain. Trimming pared 4 bases from V and 9 bases from J, leaving 10 bases between. The germline V gene encodes CDR1 SQVTM and CDR2 ANQGSEA. This CDR3 has 11 residues.

Many counts were recorded for this clonotype. This sequence joins TRBV29-1 and TRBJ2-1, with 9 bases matching TRBD1. The CDR3 length is 14 residues. Per the germline V gene, CDR1 is SQVTM and CDR2 is ANQGSEA. V lost 6 bases and J lost 4; bases outside the gene matches: 7. CDR3 nucleotides: TGCAGCGTGGAAACAGGGGGCGCTTACAATGAGCAGTTCTTC. This codes for CSVETGGAYNEQFF.

This clonotype was counted many times. This chain links TRBV5-6 with TRBJ1-2; no reliable D call. V was trimmed by 4 bases and J by 7 bases, leaving 35 bases between them. Germline CDR1 SGHDT, CDR2 YYEEEE. The CDR3 covers 20 residues. The CDR3 DNA reads TGTGCCAGCAGCCCGCTGGCGGGCTTGGGTCACGGGGAAGTAGACTCTGGCTACACCTTC. Its protein is CASSPLAGLGHGEVDSGYTF.

This clonotype was seen ten or more times. The J gene is TRBJ2-6, the V gene TRBV5-1, with TRBD2 as a possible D gene (6 bases). The CDR3 runs to 16 residues. V lost 1 base and J 3 bases, leaving 11 bases between the germline ends. Germline CDR1 SGHRS, CDR2 YFSETQ. CDR3 region: CASSLLPGGGANVLTF. The DNA of the CDR3 is TGCGCCAGCAGCTTGCTTCCCGGGGGTGGGGCCAACGTCCTGACTTTC. The variable domain in full, with the rest retrieved from reference TRBV5-1 and TRBJ2-6, is KAGVTQTPRYLIKTRGQQVTLSCSPISGHRSVSWYQQTPGQGLQFLFEYFSETQRNKGNFPGRFSGRQFSNSRSEMNVSTLELGDSALYLCASSLLPGGGANVLTFGAGSRLTVL.

Comment on this clonotype: It may be a read error: a sequence one base away is much more abundant. This chain connects TRBV28 to TRBJ1-5; no reliable D call. Germline lookup yields CDR1 MDHEN and CDR2 SYDVKM. V was cut by 8 bases and J by 0 bases, with 11 bases left in between. This CDR3 is 14 amino acids long. The CDR3 nucleotides read TGTGCCAGCGCCGGGCGATATAGCAATCAGCCCCAGCATTTT. It encodes CASAGRYSNQPQHF.

A remark on this clonotype: This may be a read error: a much more frequent sequence differs by one nucleotide. The chain carries TRBV7-9 and TRBJ2-5; a weak D match, TRBD2 (5 bases). Looked up from germline, CDR1 is SEHNR and CDR2 is FQNEAQ (reference sequence). This CDR3 contains 15 residues. CDR3 sequence: CVSSLAQWAEETQYF. In DNA form, the CDR3 reads TGTGTCAGCAGCTTAGCGCAGTGGGCAGAAGAGACCCAGTACTTC.

This clonotype showed up just once. The CDR3 ends on some other residue instead of the conserved phenylalanine or tryptophan, so this is likely a read error. V and J are TRBV11-2 and TRBJ2-3; possible D gene TRBD2, 5 bases. The CDR3 is made up of 15 amino acids. CDR1 is SGHAT and CDR2 is FQNNGV in the germline V gene. The CDR3 protein is CASSPDWASIDTQYS. The CDR3 region has the DNA TGTGCCAGCAGCCCCGATTGGGCTAGCATAGATACGCAGTATTCT.

This sequence joins TRBV4-2 and TRBJ2-7, with 8 positions matching TRBD2. The germline CDR1 and CDR2 sequences are LGHNA and YNFKEQ. Trimming removed 1 base from V and 2 bases from J; junction bases left unmatched: 16. CDR3 length: 19 amino acids. The CDR3 bases are TGTGCCAGCAGCCAAGCGGGGGGGACCTCTGCACCTTCGGCCTACGAGCAGTACTTC. Its translation: CASSQAGGTSAPSAYEQYF.

Remarks on this clonotype: A read error may produce the germline difference seen at one junction end. This chain uses TRBV11-2 with TRBJ2-1; 8 nucleotides match TRBD1. Per the germline V gene, CDR1 is SGHAT and CDR2 is FQNNGV. The CDR3 sequence is 15 residues long. DNA for the CDR3: TGTGCCAGTACACCGAGGGCAGGGGGCTACAATGAGCAATTCTTC. Its translation is CASTPRAGGYNEQFF.

Details on this clonotype: This may come from a read error, since a much larger clone is one base off. The chain links TRBV6-6 to TRBJ2-3; no definite D call. CDR1 is MNHNY and CDR2 is SVGAGI in the germline V gene (reference sequence). The CDR3 length is 12 residues. The CDR3, as DNA: TGTGCCAGCAGGCGGAAGGCAGATACGAAGTACTTT. Its translation is CASRRKADTKYF.

This clonotype occurred a few times. This sequence may be a read error, since a much larger clone differs from it by one base. CDR3 amino acids: CSVVGGSGVFF. The CDR3 nucleotides read TGCAGCGTTGTGGGGGGGAGCGGTGTTTTCTTT. This chain connects TRBV29-1 to TRBJ1-1, with D possibly matching TRBD1 (5 bases). V was shortened by 4 bases and J by 13 bases, with 16 bases between the two germline ends. CDR1 and CDR2 from the germline V gene are SQVTM and ANQGSEA. The CDR3 has 11 amino acids.

With regard to this clonotype: This may be a read error, as it is one base from a much larger clone. V usage is TRBV28 and J usage is TRBJ1-2; no reliable D call. Trimming removed 3 bases at V and 3 bases at J, with 8 bases between. Germline V gene lookup returns CDR1 MDHEN and CDR2 SYDVKM. The length of the CDR3 is 13 residues. This CDR3 reads CASSFNGYYGYTF. CDR3 nucleotide sequence: TGTGCCAGCAGTTTCAACGGGTACTATGGCTACACCTTC.

This clonotype was found many times. The chain uses TRBV7-9 and TRBJ1-5; D remains unclear. The V and J ends lost 1 base and 5 bases respectively, with 6 bases between them. CDR3 length: 13 amino acids. The germline V gene encodes CDR1 SEHNR and CDR2 FQNEAQ (reference sequence). Here the CDR3 DNA reads TGTGCCAGCAGCTTAGTGGCGGATCAGCCCCAGCATTTT. Amino acids: CASSLVADQPQHF.